Following are 32 T cell receptor beta chains from one sample sequenced in a study of blood T cell repertoires in COVID-19. Generated by immunoSEQ multiplex PCR, the TCRdb table keeps only in-frame clones and is missing some. The repertoire includes 350,000 to 450,000 clones, 75% to 90% of them detected once, and under 8.5% sits in the top ten. Sequenced input: peripheral blood. The receptor set was obtained from a woman aged 60-75 years with COVID-19, enrolled during active disease.

This clone is a singleton in its sample. The genes are TRBV2 and TRBJ1-2; TRBD1 might be the D (5 bases). CDR1 is SNHLY, CDR2 FYNNEI, per germline. This CDR3 is built from 14 residues. Deletions cut 3 bases from V and 0 bases from J, with 8 bases between. Here the CDR3 DNA reads TGTGCCAGCAGTGAGGGGGGGTCTAACTATGGCTACACCTTC. Encoded protein: CASSEGGSNYGYTF.

V gene TRBV7-9 combines with J gene TRBJ1-4; D ambiguous. In germline, CDR1 is SEHNR, CDR2 FQNEAQ (reference sequence). V lost 1 base, J lost 5 bases, and 5 bases lay in between. This CDR3 has 13 amino acids. CDR3 amino acids: CASSLEQNEKLFF. The CDR3 nucleotides are TGTGCCAGCAGCTTAGAACAGAATGAAAAACTGTTTTTT.

J is TRBJ2-1 and V is TRBV11-3; D might be TRBD2 (6 bases). CDR3 length equals 16 residues. V shed 4 bases and J shed 1 base, with 14 bases lying between them. Germline CDR1 and CDR2: SGHNT and YENEEA. The CDR3 protein is CASSSQTGESYNEQFF. The CDR3 coding sequence is TGTGCCAGCAGCTCCCAAACGGGGGAATCCTACAATGAGCAGTTCTTC.

The genes are TRBV19 and TRBJ2-5; 7 bases fit TRBD2. Unmatched junction bases numbered 11, after V lost 3 bases and J lost 1 base. The V gene's germline CDR1 is LNHDA and CDR2 SQIVND (reference sequence). CDR3 size: 17 residues. DNA of the CDR3: TGTGCCAGTAGTATGTGGACTAGAGGTGGGATCCAAGAGACCCAGTACTTC. This codes for CASSMWTRGGIQETQYF.

The chain links TRBV7-9 to TRBJ1-5; no definite D call. Per the germline V gene, CDR1 is SEHNR and CDR2 is FQNEAQ (reference sequence). The CDR3 sequence is 16 residues long. V was shortened by 5 bases and J by 2 bases, with 16 bases between the two germline ends. The CDR3, as DNA: TGTGCCAGCAGCAGTAGCCGGGAGGTGGGCAATCAGCCCCAGCATTTT. This codes for CASSSSREVGNQPQHF. Filled out from reference TRBV7-9 and TRBJ1-5, the complete variable domain reads DTGVSQNPRHKITKRGQNVTFRCDPISEHNRLYWYRQTLGQGPEFLTYFQNEAQLEKSRLLSDRFSAERPKGSFSTLEIQRTEQGDSAMYLCASSSSREVGNQPQHFGDGTRLSIL.

The chain recombines TRBV30 with TRBJ1-3; 7 bases map to TRBD1. This CDR3 is built from 15 residues. In germline, CDR1 is GTSNPN, CDR2 SVGIG (reference sequence). The V and J ends lost 1 base and 0 bases, in that order; junction bases with no gene match: 3. The CDR3 sequence: CAWSGQGNSGNTIYF. The CDR3 nucleotides read TGTGCCTGGAGTGGACAGGGTAACTCTGGAAACACCATATATTTT.

The chain is built from TRBV14 and TRBJ1-1; a possible D gene is TRBD1 (6 bases). The CDR3 consists of 18 residues. Looked up from germline, CDR1 is SGHDN and CDR2 is FVKESK. V was pared by 0 bases and J by 0 bases, with 17 bases between. Here the CDR3 DNA reads TGTGCCAGCAGCCAAGATCTTCCGAGGGGGGGGCTGAACACTGAAGCTTTCTTT. This gives the protein CASSQDLPRGGLNTEAFF.

The CDR3 nucleotides read TGTGCCAGCAGTTACGGCGGGGGGGGCTCCTACAATGAGCAGTTCTTC. Amino acids: CASSYGGGGSYNEQFF. The chain carries TRBV6-2 or TRBV6-3 and TRBJ2-1; TRBD2 aligns across 9 bases. Germline CDR1 MNHEY, CDR2 SVGEGT. The CDR3 spans 16 residues. The trim removed 2 bases at V and 0 bases at J, leaving 2 bases unmatched.

The V call is TRBV11-2, the J call TRBJ2-7; 10 positions match TRBD1. The germline gives CDR1 SGHAT, CDR2 FQNNGV. This CDR3 spans 22 amino acids. J lost 2 bases, V lost 6 bases, and 28 bases had no gene match. CDR3 coding DNA: TGTGCCAGCAGTTCCAGCACCCGGGGACAGGGGAACTTTGTCGGGGGGGCCTACGAGCAGTACTTC. Encoded protein: CASSSSTRGQGNFVGGAYEQYF.

The gene calls are TRBV5-4 and TRBJ2-7; the match to TRBD1 covers 11 bases. Unmatched junction bases numbered 2, after V lost 0 bases and J lost 3 bases. The CDR3 has 15 amino acids. Per the germline V gene, CDR1 is SGHNT and CDR2 is YYREEE (reference sequence). The CDR3 protein is CASSLEGTGGYEQYF. The CDR3 DNA reads TGTGCCAGCAGCTTGGAAGGGACAGGGGGCTACGAGCAGTACTTC.

This chain joins TRBV5-4 and TRBJ2-3; weak D call: TRBD2 (7 bases). The CDR3 covers 16 residues. Germline V gene sequence: CDR1 SGHNT, CDR2 YYREEE (reference sequence). V lost 2 bases and J lost 4, with 17 bases in between. The CDR3 nucleotides are TGTGCCAGCAGCTTCAATGGGGGGGCGGGGGCAGATACGCAGTATTTT. It yields the protein CASSFNGGAGADTQYF.

There are a few counts of this clone. The J gene is TRBJ2-2, the V gene TRBV7-6; 11 bases are shared with TRBD2. V shed 5 bases and J 3 bases; nucleotides not matched to a gene: 11. The CDR3 length is 18 residues. Germline CDR1 reads SGHVS; CDR2 reads FNYEAQ. The CDR3 DNA follows: TGTGCCAGCAGCCCCAGACCCGGGACTAGCGGATACACCGGGGAGCTGTTTTTT. Protein: CASSPRPGTSGYTGELFF.

The chain combines TRBV3-1 (or the pseudogene TRBV3-2) with TRBJ1-3, with TRBD1 matching 8 bases. V shed 4 bases and J 1 base; nucleotides not matched to a gene: 6. Germline values: CDR1 LGHDT, CDR2 YNNKEL (reference sequence). The CDR3 contains 16 residues. This chain's CDR3 is CASSPYRTGSGNTIYF. CDR3 sequence (DNA): TGTGCCAGCAGCCCCTACCGGACAGGGTCTGGAAACACCATATATTTT.

The genes are TRBV18 and TRBJ1-1, with TRBD1 matching 8 bases. V trimming: 6 bases; J trimming: 4 bases; junction bases outside the gene matches: 7. This CDR3 spans 14 amino acids. Per the germline V gene, CDR1 is KGHSH and CDR2 is LQKENI. Written as DNA, the CDR3 is TGTGCCAGCTCTCAGGGGGCGTTGAGCACTGAAGCTTTCTTT. Its translation is CASSQGALSTEAFF.

V and J are TRBV5-1 and TRBJ2-1; TRBD1 might be the D (6 bases). V was pared by 2 bases and J by 6 bases, with 12 bases between. The CDR3 consists of 14 residues. Germline V gene lookup returns CDR1 SGHRS and CDR2 YFSETQ. The CDR3 loop is CASSLQGSVNEQFF. DNA for the CDR3: TGCGCCAGCAGCTTACAGGGATCGGTCAATGAGCAGTTCTTC.

This chain uses TRBV7-2 with TRBJ2-5; D not certain. The CDR3 is 13 amino acids. V gave up 1 base and J gave up 5 bases, with 8 bases separating them. CDR1 is SGHTA, CDR2 FQGNSA, per germline. CDR3 protein: CASSLVERETQYF. The CDR3 coding sequence is TGTGCCAGCAGCTTAGTTGAACGGGAGACCCAGTACTTC.

This rearrangement joins TRBV7-9 to TRBJ2-7; D gene uncertain. Looked up from germline, CDR1 is SEHNR and CDR2 is FQNEAQ (reference sequence). This CDR3 comprises 12 residues. V lost 3 bases and J lost 7, with 10 bases in between. In DNA form, the CDR3 reads TGTGCCAGCAGCTTTGAGGTTGGGGAGCAGTACTTC. Protein sequence: CASSFEVGEQYF.

The chain joins TRBV5-6 to TRBJ2-3; the match to TRBD1 covers 8 bases. From germline, CDR1 is SGHDT and CDR2 YYEEEE. The CDR3 runs to 16 residues. V lost 0 bases to trimming and J lost 1 base; unmatched junction nucleotides: 4. CDR3 nucleotides: TGTGCCAGCAGCTTGGGCAGGGGGCCCGGCACAGATACGCAGTATTTT. Encoded protein: CASSLGRGPGTDTQYF.

The chain links TRBV10-3 to TRBJ2-1; tentative D call: TRBD2 (6 bases). The CDR3 consists of 19 residues. Deletions cut 0 bases from V and 0 bases from J, with 18 bases between. Germline V gives CDR1 ENHRY, CDR2 SYGVKD. DNA of the CDR3: TGTGCCATCAGTGAGTCGGGGGAGCGGGTCCCGAGCTCCTACAATGAGCAGTTCTTC. Its protein product is CAISESGERVPSSYNEQFF.

The V call is TRBV14, the J call TRBJ1-2, with TRBD1 as a possible D gene (5 bases). Germline CDR1 is SGHDN and CDR2 is FVKESK. The CDR3 runs to 13 residues. V was pared by 2 bases and J by 14 bases, with 18 bases between. CDR3 residues: CASSQSVGRAKTF. The CDR3 DNA reads as TGTGCCAGCAGCCAAAGTGTAGGCAGGGCGAAGACCTTC.

The chain recombines TRBV6-1 with TRBJ1-2; TRBD1 matches 8 bases. The CDR3 loop spans 14 amino acids. CDR1 is MNHNS and CDR2 is SASEGT in the germline V gene. Trimming removed 2 bases from V and 5 bases from J; junction bases left unmatched: 4. The chain's CDR3 is CASSELGQGYGYTF. As DNA, the CDR3 is TGTGCCAGCAGTGAACTAGGACAGGGTTATGGCTACACCTTC.

This sequence joins TRBV3-1 (or the pseudogene TRBV3-2) and TRBJ2-7, with a weak D call TRBD1 (6 bases). Trimming stripped 1 base from V and 2 bases from J, with 15 bases between. This CDR3 has 16 residues. Per the germline V gene, CDR1 is LGHDT and CDR2 is YNNKEL (reference sequence). CDR3 sequence: CASSQARQGRTYEQYF. The CDR3 DNA reads as TGTGCCAGCAGCCAAGCAAGGCAGGGGCGTACCTACGAGCAGTACTTC.

The rearrangement uses TRBV5-1 and TRBJ1-4; D unclear. Trimming took off 0 bases at V and 0 bases at J, with 6 bases between the two ends. Germline V lookup: CDR1 SGHRS, CDR2 YFSETQ. This CDR3 has 15 residues. The CDR3 is CASSLAPATNEKLFF. The DNA for the CDR3 is TGCGCCAGCAGCTTGGCCCCAGCAACTAATGAAAAACTGTTTTTT.

This clone has a handful of counts. V and J are TRBV7-6 and TRBJ1-2; the D is unclear. Per the germline V gene, CDR1 is SGHVS and CDR2 is FNYEAQ. The CDR3 covers 14 residues. V lost 1 base, J lost 7 bases, and 13 bases lay in between. CDR3 amino acids: CASSLEWKGAGYTF. The CDR3 region has the DNA TGTGCCAGCAGCTTAGAATGGAAGGGAGCTGGCTACACCTTC.

J is TRBJ1-1 and V is TRBV2; perhaps TRBD1 as D (5 bases). In germline, CDR1 is SNHLY, CDR2 FYNNEI. Deletions cut 8 bases from V and 1 base from J, with 11 bases between. This CDR3 spans 13 amino acids. The CDR3: CASAGTGNTEAFF. As DNA, the CDR3 is TGTGCCAGCGCCGGAACAGGGAACACTGAAGCTTTCTTT.

J is TRBJ2-7 and V is TRBV19, with 9 bases that match TRBD1. CDR1 and CDR2 (germline): LNHDA, SQIVND (reference sequence). V lost 10 bases, J lost 5 bases, and 6 bases stayed unmatched. The CDR3 loop spans 12 amino acids. CDR3 residues: CATRTGVDEQYF. The CDR3 bases are TGTGCCACCCGGACAGGGGTGGACGAGCAGTACTTC.

This chain uses TRBV3-1 (or the pseudogene TRBV3-2) with TRBJ1-4; a weak D match, TRBD1 (6 bases). This CDR3 region has 18 residues. The germline CDR1 and CDR2 sequences are LGHDT and YNNKEL (reference sequence). V gave up 0 bases and J gave up 3 bases, with 17 bases separating them. In DNA form, the CDR3 reads TGTGCCAGCAGCCAAGACCCTAGGACAGAACTATCTAATGAAAAACTGTTTTTT. Translation: CASSQDPRTELSNEKLFF.

This chain links TRBV3-1 (or the pseudogene TRBV3-2) with TRBJ1-6, with no clear D. Germline V lookup: CDR1 LGHDT, CDR2 YNNKEL (reference sequence). V was clipped by 0 bases and J by 9 bases, with 15 bases between them. The CDR3 is 16 amino acids. CDR3 DNA sequence: TGTGCCAGCAGCCAAGAAATAGCCGGGAGTACTTCACCCCTCCACTTT. This translates into CASSQEIAGSTSPLHF.

The J gene is TRBJ1-2, the V gene TRBV10-3, with TRBD1 matching over 8 bases. This CDR3 has 18 residues. With 0 bases clipped from V and 3 bases from J, the junction kept 12 bases outside the gene matches. Germline assignment: CDR1 ENHRY and CDR2 SYGVKD. The CDR3: CAISESSGQGEGHYGYTF. In DNA form, the CDR3 reads TGTGCCATCAGTGAGTCCTCTGGACAGGGCGAGGGTCACTATGGCTACACCTTC.

The gene calls are TRBV29-1 and TRBJ2-1, with D maybe TRBD2 (5 bases). This CDR3 region has 14 residues. Trimming shortened V by 4 bases and J by 0 bases, and 10 bases separated the two germline ends. Per the germline V gene, CDR1 is SQVTM and CDR2 is ANQGSEA. The CDR3 nucleotides read TGCAGCGTTGTAAGACTATACTCCTACAATGAGCAGTTCTTC. This encodes CSVVRLYSYNEQFF.

In this sample, this clone turned up a few times. This chain joins TRBV9 and TRBJ1-3; D not resolved. Per germline, CDR1 SGDLS and CDR2 YYNGEE. V shed 6 bases and J shed 0 bases, with 13 bases lying between them. This CDR3 is built from 15 residues. The CDR3 DNA sequence: TGTGCCAGCACCTCTACCAGCGCCTCTGGAAACACCATATATTTT. Encoded protein: CASTSTSASGNTIYF.

This clone appeared a few times. The chain carries TRBV12-3 or TRBV12-4 and TRBJ1-3; possibly TRBD1 for D (5 bases). Trimming stripped 6 bases from V and 2 bases from J, with 8 bases between. CDR3 length equals 13 residues. The CDR3 here is CASRQTAGNTIYF. The CDR3 DNA reads TGTGCCAGCAGACAGACAGCTGGAAACACCATATATTTT.